This TCR beta chain is from a study of blood T cell repertoires in COVID-19. Produced via immunoSEQ multiplex PCR; TCRdb's table is partial and in-frame only. Of some 180,000 clones listed, 60% to 80% are singletons. This clone was recorded once. Participants had their cohort set by participant-reported clinical history. Sequenced sample: PBMCs or T cells enriched from blood (not recorded which). This clonotype was sampled from a man in his sixties who had been exposed to COVID-19.

In nucleotides, the CDR3 is TGTGCCAGCAGTTTATGGTCCCCAGGCAGCCAAGAGACCCAGTACTTC. Protein product: CASSLWSPGSQETQYF. This sequence joins TRBV28 and TRBJ2-5; D is ambiguous. Trimming pared 0 bases from V and 1 base from J, leaving 12 bases between. Germline V gene data show CDR1 as MDHEN and CDR2 as SYDVKM. The CDR3 has 16 residues.